This T cell receptor (beta chain) was identified during a study of PD-1 blockade in mismatch repair-deficient tumors. Across the whole study: Patients had roughly twelve mismatch repair-deficient cancer types, all previously treated and progressing.

The method was immunoSEQ multiplex PCR; TCRdb's version includes in-frame clones alone and lacks a portion of them. The data contain some 130,000 clones, roughly 90% of them singletons. Worth noting for this clone: Its antigen is still unknown.

The CDR3 sequence is 15 residues long. V shed 0 bases and J shed 4 bases, with 12 bases lying between them. Germline CDR1 MNHEY, CDR2 SVGAGI. Study results and limitations: Tumor-resident clones, often absent from pretreatment blood, expanded after pembrolizumab and then contracted.

TCR sequencing covered a few patients who responded to pembrolizumab. The gene calls are TRBV6-5 and TRBJ1-2; possibly TRBD1 for D (5 bases). This TCR was recovered from an adult with mismatch repair-deficient cancer. Specimen: peripheral blood, collected approximately 69 weeks after starting pembrolizumab. The CDR3 loop reads CASSYSEPGLYGYTF. CDR3 in DNA: TGTGCCAGCAGTTACTCGGAGCCGGGGCTCTATGGCTACACCTTC.